The 10 T cell receptor beta chains given below trace back to one sample, sequenced in a study of CD8 T cells in Susac syndrome. Random-hexamer reverse transcription was applied to about 0.5 to 1 ug RNA. One entry per CDR3 protein, called by TCRdb with MiXCR from the immunoSEQ multiplex PCR reads. The sample carries about 110,000 distinct CDR3 sequences, 90% to 96% recorded once. Sequencing was performed on CD4+ T cells from PBMCs. These receptors were taken from a human donor in good health.

The V call is TRBV7-2, the J call TRBJ2-7; maybe TRBD2 (5 bases). Germline-derived CDR1 and CDR2 are SGHTA and FQGNSA. V was clipped by 5 bases and J by 0 bases, with 14 bases between them. CDR3 length: 15 amino acids. DNA of the CDR3: TGTGCCAGCAGCCCCAGCGGAATGAGCTCCTACGAGCAGTACTTC. Translated, it gives CASSPSGMSSYEQYF.

The genes are TRBV5-1 and TRBJ1-6; tentatively, D is TRBD1 (5 bases). The germline CDR1 and CDR2 sequences are SGHRS and YFSETQ. The CDR3 has 13 residues. V lost 2 bases and J 5 bases, leaving 5 bases between the germline ends. The CDR3: CASSLQDNSPLHF. CDR3 nucleotides: TGCGCCAGCAGCTTACAGGATAATTCACCCCTCCACTTT.

On this clonotype itself: The junction departs from germline at one end; a sequencing error may be responsible. The V gene is TRBV20-1, the J gene TRBJ1-5; 7 bases align to TRBD1. Germline V gene sequence: CDR1 DFQATT, CDR2 SNEGSKA (reference sequence). The CDR3 is 17 amino acids. CDR3 nucleotide sequence: TGCAGTGCCCACAGACGTGACAGGGCGAACCCCTATCAGCCCCAGCTTTTT. This sequence encodes CSAHRRDRANPYQPQLF.

This chain connects TRBV12-3 or TRBV12-4 to TRBJ2-1; D perhaps matches TRBD2 (6 bases). Deletions cut 1 base from V and 0 bases from J, with 10 bases between. The CDR3 covers 16 residues. The CDR3 DNA reads TGTGCCAGCAGTTTAGAGGCGGGGAGCTCCTACAATGAGCAGTTCTTC. This codes for CASSLEAGSSYNEQFF.

This chain uses TRBV20-1 with TRBJ1-5; no firm D call. V lost 3 bases and J lost 7, with 10 bases in between. The CDR3 is 12 amino acids. CDR1 is DFQATT and CDR2 is SNEGSKA in the germline V gene (reference sequence). The CDR3 reads CSARGIAQPQHF. CDR3 bases: TGCAGTGCTAGGGGAATCGCCCAGCCCCAGCATTTT.

The gene calls are TRBV25-1 and TRBJ2-2; D is perhaps TRBD1 or TRBD2 (5 bases each). The germline V gene has CDR1 MGHDK and CDR2 SYGVNS. The CDR3 sequence is 15 residues long. V was pared by 2 bases and J by 4 bases, with 11 bases between. This CDR3 is CASSEDQGRTGELFF. CDR3 nucleotides: TGTGCCAGCAGTGAAGACCAGGGACGCACCGGGGAGCTGTTTTTT.

The CDR3 DNA sequence: TGTGCCAGCAGTTACTCTGACAGGGGCCTAGGGGAGCAGTTCTTC. Translation: CASSYSDRGLGEQFF. The J gene is TRBJ2-1, the V gene TRBV6-6, with 8 nucleotides matching TRBD1. Germline V gene sequence: CDR1 MNHNY, CDR2 SVGAGI (reference sequence). This CDR3 has 15 amino acids. The junction had 8 bases not matched to a gene; V was cut back by 0 bases and J by 10 bases.

This clonotype occurred once. The chain employs TRBV29-1 and TRBJ1-3; unclear D gene. CDR1 and CDR2 (germline): SQVTM, ANQGSEA. V lost 3 bases and J lost 0, with 12 bases in between. CDR3 size: 15 residues. The CDR3, as DNA: TGCAGCGTTGATAAGATAGGAAGCTCTGGAAACACCATATATTTT. Its translation: CSVDKIGSSGNTIYF.

V gene TRBV24-1 combines with J gene TRBJ2-3; D unresolved. V gave up 1 base and J gave up 0 bases, with 7 bases separating them. Germline CDR1 reads KGHDR; CDR2 reads SFDVKD. CDR3 length equals 15 residues. For the CDR3, the DNA is TGTGCCACCAGTGATTTCCCCCCCAGCACAGATACGCAGTATTTT. Amino acids: CATSDFPPSTDTQYF.

V usage is TRBV25-1 and J usage is TRBJ1-2; a weak D match, TRBD1 (5 bases). V was cut by 6 bases and J by 4 bases, with 9 bases left in between. The CDR3 has 12 residues. Germline loops: CDR1 MGHDK, CDR2 SYGVNS. The CDR3 DNA is TGTGCCAGCAGGGAGGGACTCTATGGCTACACCTTC. Encoded protein: CASREGLYGYTF.